These T cell receptor beta chains were read from a single sample in a study of blood T cell repertoires in COVID-19. Sequencing used immunoSEQ multiplex PCR; TCRdb keeps in-frame clones, though not all of them. The sample lists over 120,000 clones, 85% occurring once. The sequenced sample consisted of peripheral blood. All receptors come from a human donor with acute or convalescent COVID-19. The donor label of this sample is uncertain. CDR3s include the opening cysteine and the closing phenylalanine or tryptophan. D genes are given only for firm matches. Rows may omit the clone size; those that give it use once, few, many or a size class.

>-|TRBJ1-2|TRBV6-2/TRBV6-3|-
CASSLPPGTPSNYGYTF
TGTGCCAGCAGTTTGCCTCCGGGGACACCATCAAACTATGGCTACACCTTC
>-|TRBJ2-5|TRBV18|-
CASSPSDRGGETQYF
TGTGCCAGCTCACCCTCGGACCGTGGGGGCGAGACCCAGTACTTC
>-|TRBJ2-1|TRBV4-1|-
CASSQAGTNLHEQFF
TGCGCCAGCAGCCAAGCCGGGACAAATCTCCATGAGCAGTTCTTC
>-|TRBJ1-4|TRBV30|TRBD1
CAWSRDRAATNEKLFF
TGTGCCTGGAGTAGAGACAGGGCCGCAACTAATGAAAAACTGTTTTTT
>-|TRBJ2-3|TRBV3-1/TRBV3-2|TRBD2
CASSQEIAGVADTQYF
TGTGCCAGCAGCCAAGAGATAGCGGGAGTGGCAGATACGCAGTATTTT
>-|TRBJ1-1|TRBV7-2|-
CASSRHPLGGTEAFF
TGTGCCAGCAGCCGCCACCCCCTTGGGGGGACTGAAGCTTTCTTT
>-|TRBJ2-2|TRBV9|TRBD1
CASSARTGDTGELFF
TGTGCCAGCAGCGCCCGGACAGGAGACACCGGGGAGCTGTTTTTT
>-|TRBJ2-2|TRBV18|-
CASSPRSTYTGELFF
TGTGCCAGCTCACCAAGGAGCACGTACACCGGGGAGCTGTTTTTT
>-|TRBJ2-1|TRBV7-9|-
CASSFSPSHNEQFF
TGTGCCAGCAGCTTTAGTCCCTCTCACAATGAGCAGTTCTTC
>-|TRBJ1-3|TRBV11-1|-
CASSLTGIGNTIYF
TGTGCCAGCAGCTTAACAGGGATTGGAAACACCATATATTTT
>few|TRBJ1-3|TRBV30|-
CAWVRGAGATIYF
TGTGCCTGGGTACGAGGGGCAGGGGCAACCATATATTTT
>-|TRBJ2-1|TRBV5-4|TRBD1
CASSFSGTGYNEQFF
TGTGCCAGCAGCTTTTCCGGGACAGGGTACAATGAGCAGTTCTTC
>-|TRBJ2-3|TRBV9|-
CASSAGGTDTQYF
TGTGCCAGCAGCGCTGGAGGCACAGATACGCAGTATTTT
>-|TRBJ2-4|TRBV9|TRBD2
CASSTDAGGVAKNIQYF
TGTGCCAGCAGCACAGACGCGGGAGGGGTAGCCAAAAACATTCAGTACTTC
>-|TRBJ1-6|TRBV5-1|-
CASSLGQYNSPLHF
TGCGCCAGCAGCCTGGGACAATATAATTCACCCCTCCACTTT
>-|TRBJ2-2|TRBV5-1|-
CASSLGDSTGELFF
TGCGCCAGCAGCTTGGGCGACAGCACCGGGGAGCTGTTTTTT
>-|TRBJ2-3|TRBV5-1|TRBD2
CASSLLRLAVDTQYF
TGCGCCAGCAGCTTGTTGAGACTAGCAGTGGATACGCAGTATTTT
>-|TRBJ1-1|TRBV7-3|-
CASSLGQPNTEAFF
TGTGCCAGCAGCTTAGGGCAGCCAAACACTGAAGCTTTCTTT
>-|TRBJ2-5|TRBV24-1|TRBD1
CATSDPGQGAWETQYF
TGTGCCACCAGTGATCCCGGACAGGGAGCTTGGGAGACCCAGTACTTC
>-|TRBJ2-3|TRBV2|TRBD1
CASRAGTASTDTQYF
TGTGCCAGCAGGGCCGGGACAGCTAGCACAGATACGCAGTATTTT
>-|TRBJ2-1|TRBV27|TRBD2
CASSFLSSGATYNEQFF
TGTGCCAGCAGTTTTCTTTCTAGCGGGGCCACCTACAATGAGCAGTTCTTC
>-|TRBJ2-3|TRBV28|-
CASSLYRVSTDTQYF
TGTGCCAGCAGTTTATACAGGGTTAGCACAGATACGCAGTATTTT
>-|TRBJ1-3|TRBV2|-
CASSTQGFSGNTIYF
TGTGCCAGCAGTACTCAGGGCTTCTCTGGAAACACCATATATTTT
>-|TRBJ2-2|TRBV4-3|-
CASSQYFAGASKAGELFF
TGCGCCAGCAGCCAATACTTTGCGGGGGCTTCGAAAGCCGGGGAGCTGTTTTTT
>-|TRBJ1-6|TRBV10-3|-
CAISEYGQEESPLHF
TGTGCCATCAGTGAGTATGGACAAGAAGAGTCACCCCTCCACTTT
>-|TRBJ1-1|TRBV5-1|TRBD1
CASSWGTANTEAFF
TGCGCCAGCAGCTGGGGGACAGCGAACACTGAAGCTTTCTTT
>-|TRBJ1-1|TRBV6-5|TRBD1
CASSAIDRTGWEAFF
TGTGCCAGCAGCGCGATTGACCGGACAGGGTGGGAAGCTTTCTTT
>few|TRBJ1-6|TRBV11-2|TRBD1
CASSLGQGWAYNSPLHF
TGTGCCAGCAGCCTGGGACAGGGATGGGCGTATAATTCACCCCTCCACTTT
>-|TRBJ1-1|TRBV5-1|-
CASSRTITNTEAFF
TGCGCCAGCAGCCGTACAATCACGAACACTGAAGCTTTCTTT
>-|TRBJ2-3|TRBV7-2|-
CASSSKVGGLTQYF
TGTGCCAGCAGCTCTAAAGTTGGGGGCTTAACGCAGTATTTT
>-|TRBJ2-7|TRBV2|TRBD2
CASSEDSAGGPLF
TGTGCCAGCAGTGAAGATTCAGCGGGAGGGCCGTTGTTC
>-|TRBJ2-1|TRBV6-2/TRBV6-3|TRBD2
CASSSGTSGRGDEQFF
TGTGCCAGCAGCTCCGGGACTAGCGGGAGAGGAGATGAGCAGTTCTTC
>-|TRBJ2-2|TRBV5-1|TRBD2
CASSPPPWLAGGQTGELFF
TGCGCCAGCAGCCCACCGCCGTGGTTGGCGGGGGGGCAAACCGGGGAGCTGTTTTTT
>-|TRBJ2-4|TRBV29-1|-
CSVEEAGRGRKNIQYF
TGCAGCGTTGAAGAGGCGGGTCGGGGGAGGAAAAACATTCAGTACTTC
>-|TRBJ1-2|TRBV11-1|TRBD1
CASSRDRVAYGYTF
TGTGCCAGCAGCCGGGACAGGGTCGCCTATGGCTACACCTTC
>-|TRBJ2-6|TRBV5-1|TRBD1
CASSETGTVKSGANVLTF
TGCGCCAGCAGCGAAACTGGGACAGTTAAATCTGGGGCCAACGTCCTGACTTTC
>-|TRBJ1-4|TRBV18|-
CASSPLPGLANEKLFF
TGTGCCAGCTCACCACTTCCCGGGTTAGCTAATGAAAAACTGTTTTTT
>-|TRBJ1-1|TRBV5-4|TRBD1
CASSRADRGRSEAFF
TGTGCCAGCAGCCGCGCCGACAGGGGGCGGAGTGAAGCTTTCTTT